Shown below are 15 T cell receptor beta chains from a single sample sequenced in a study of CD8+ T cells in alopecia areata. It was cDNA, reverse transcribed from extracted RNA, that served as the sequencing template. The table came from immunoSEQ multiplex PCR; TCRdb's copy has only in-frame clones and leaves some out. Of roughly 180,000 clones detected, over 55% appear once; the ten largest clones hold about 1.7%. This specimen consisted of CD4+ T cells sorted from blood, obtained at week 0. These receptor sequences come from a human donor with alopecia areata.

The V call is TRBV5-6, the J call TRBJ2-7, with D tentatively TRBD1 (5 bases). Trimming left V 0 bases short and J 1 base short, with 11 bases between. The CDR3 is 15 amino acids. Germline-derived CDR1 and CDR2 are SGHDT and YYEEEE. The CDR3 nucleotides read TGTGCCAGCAGCTTGGAAGTCACAGGATCCTACGAGCAGTACTTC. It yields the protein CASSLEVTGSYEQYF.

This clone occurred a few times. The gene calls are TRBV5-6 and TRBJ2-5; 7 nucleotides match TRBD2. The V gene end was trimmed by 2 bases and the J gene end by 4 bases; junction bases not matched to a gene: 11. The CDR3 runs to 16 residues. Germline CDR1 and CDR2: SGHDT and YYEEEE. Here the CDR3 reads CASSFLGRTSGETQYF. CDR3 coding DNA: TGTGCCAGCAGCTTCTTGGGGAGGACTAGTGGAGAGACCCAGTACTTC.

The chain employs TRBV5-1 and TRBJ1-4, with a tentative D call TRBD1 (5 bases). This CDR3 contains 14 residues. Trimming pared 4 bases from V and 4 bases from J, leaving 11 bases between. Germline V gene data show CDR1 as SGHRS and CDR2 as YFSETQ. CDR3 sequence: CASSPSGYNEKLFF. The CDR3 DNA reads as TGCGCCAGCAGCCCCTCAGGGTATAATGAAAAACTGTTTTTT.

This sequence joins TRBV19 and TRBJ1-5; weak D call: TRBD1 (5 bases). The germline V gene has CDR1 LNHDA and CDR2 SQIVND (reference sequence). CDR3 length equals 13 residues. V was pared by 4 bases and J by 3 bases, with 7 bases between. Here the CDR3 reads CASSTGNNQPQHF. The CDR3 bases are TGTGCCAGTAGTACAGGGAACAATCAGCCCCAGCATTTT.

This chain connects TRBV25-1 to TRBJ1-1; D may be TRBD1 (5 bases). Deletions cut 4 bases from V and 0 bases from J, with 9 bases between. In germline, CDR1 is MGHDK, CDR2 SYGVNS. The CDR3 loop spans 14 amino acids. CDR3 protein: CASSVGGMNTEAFF. The CDR3 coding sequence is TGTGCCAGCAGTGTCGGGGGGATGAACACTGAAGCTTTCTTT.

The CDR3 DNA sequence: TGTGCCAGCAGTGACGGAACCGCAGGGGGAAGCTCCTACAATGAGCAGTTCTTC. This sequence encodes CASSDGTAGGSSYNEQFF. J is TRBJ2-1 and V is TRBV6-4, with TRBD1 matching 7 bases. The germline V gene has CDR1 MRHNA and CDR2 SNTAGT. The CDR3 is made up of 18 amino acids. J was trimmed by 0 bases and V by 2 bases; bases with no gene match: 10.

This clone has only a few counts. The rearrangement uses TRBV29-1 and TRBJ1-1; D gene ambiguous. V was pared by 5 bases and J by 1 base, with 8 bases between. CDR3 length: 12 residues. Germline V gene lookup returns CDR1 SQVTM and CDR2 ANQGSEA. The CDR3 loop reads CSVRQRNTEAFF. Here the CDR3 DNA reads TGCAGCGTTAGGCAGAGGAACACTGAAGCTTTCTTT.

The chain employs TRBV30 and TRBJ1-2; 8 bases align to TRBD1. The V gene's germline CDR1 is GTSNPN and CDR2 SVGIG (reference sequence). The CDR3 length is 14 residues. Unmatched junction bases numbered 7, after V lost 3 bases and J lost 4 bases. The CDR3 sequence: CAWRGDRGVYGYTF. CDR3 DNA sequence: TGTGCCTGGAGAGGTGACAGGGGCGTCTATGGCTACACCTTC.

V usage is TRBV30 and J usage is TRBJ2-3, with D perhaps matching TRBD1 (6 bases). V was shortened by 2 bases and J by 1 base, with 16 bases between the two germline ends. The germline V gene has CDR1 GTSNPN and CDR2 SVGIG (reference sequence). The CDR3 spans 16 residues. The CDR3 DNA sequence: TGTGCCTGGAGTTCAATCGCAGGGGAAGGCACAGATACGCAGTATTTT. Its translation is CAWSSIAGEGTDTQYF.

The chain carries TRBV7-2 and TRBJ2-1; TRBD2 aligns across 12 bases. This CDR3 spans 16 amino acids. Per germline, CDR1 SGHTA and CDR2 FQGNSA. The V segment lost 5 bases and the J segment 4 bases; nucleotides outside the gene matches: 6. In DNA form, the CDR3 reads TGTGCCAGCAGCCCCCGGGGACTAGCGGGTTACAATGAGCAGTTCTTC. Translation gives CASSPRGLAGYNEQFF.

This clone was found many times. The chain links TRBV10-2 to TRBJ2-5; 7 bases match TRBD1. J gave up 4 bases and V 7 bases, and 6 bases lay outside the gene matches. The CDR3 runs to 13 residues. Germline CDR1 and CDR2: WSHSY and SAAADI. CDR3 nucleotides: TGCGCCAGCACTAAGGGGACAGTAGAGACCCAGTACTTC. It translates to CASTKGTVETQYF.

Details on this clone: Other DNA sequences in the same sample also yield this CDR3. The genes are TRBV29-1 and TRBJ2-1, with TRBD1 identical over 10 bases. Germline CDR1 SQVTM, CDR2 ANQGSEA. Trimming took 3 bases from V and 7 from J; bases not matched to a gene: 3. The CDR3 length is 13 residues. The CDR3 here is CSVEGQGRNEQFF. The CDR3 bases are TGCAGCGTTGAGGGACAGGGGAGAAATGAGCAGTTCTTC.

This clone was detected only once. The chain recombines TRBV6-4 with TRBJ2-3; 7 bases align to TRBD2. The CDR3 sequence is 15 residues long. Germline-derived CDR1 and CDR2 are MRHNA and SNTAGT. J lost 2 bases, V lost 4 bases, and 6 bases had no gene match. The CDR3 region is CASSVAGDSTDTQYF. In DNA, the CDR3 is TGTGCCAGCAGTGTGGCGGGGGACTCCACAGATACGCAGTATTTT.

This chain connects TRBV29-1 to TRBJ1-4, with unresolved D. Per germline, CDR1 SQVTM and CDR2 ANQGSEA. This CDR3 is 12 amino acids long. The V and J ends lost 1 base and 5 bases respectively, with 5 bases between them. The CDR3 DNA reads as TGCAGCGTTGAAGCGGCCAATGAAAAACTGTTTTTT. Its protein is CSVEAANEKLFF.

The chain links TRBV27 to TRBJ2-7; TRBD1 aligns across 9 bases. V was clipped by 4 bases and J by 2 bases; unmatched bases: 6. This CDR3 contains 15 residues. The V gene's germline CDR1 is MNHEY and CDR2 SMNVEV (reference sequence). CDR3 DNA: TGTGCCAGCAGTTATTCCGGGACAGGGCCCTACGAGCAGTACTTC. It codes for CASSYSGTGPYEQYF.